This T cell receptor beta chain was found in a study of preoperative IRX-2 immunotherapy in early breast cancer. The CDR3 extends over 16 amino acids. V was shortened by 5 bases and J by 3 bases, with 16 bases between the two germline ends. Germline CDR1 is ENHRY and CDR2 is SYGVKD. Documented treatment: preoperative locoregional IRX-2 cytokine immunotherapy. Samples came from a phase Ib trial of preoperative locoregional IRX-2 cytokine immunotherapy. Method: immunoSEQ multiplex PCR; TCRdb's copy keeps in-frame clones and lacks some. The top ten clones hold around 1.5% of a sample with 40,000 to 45,000 clones, about 95% of them seen once.

The chain employs TRBV10-3 and TRBJ2-2; tentatively, D is TRBD2 (5 bases). The sample in question was tumor tissue, obtained after IRX-2 immunotherapy. This clonotype was obtained from a human donor with breast cancer. The CDR3 sequence is CAISPNARADTGELFF. CDR3 nucleotide sequence: TGTGCCATCAGTCCTAACGCGAGGGCAGACACCGGGGAGCTGTTTTTT.